The 18 T cell receptor beta chains reported below all come from one sample, sequenced in a study of T cell changes during pregnancy in multiple sclerosis. Method: immunoSEQ multiplex PCR; TCRdb's copy keeps in-frame clones and lacks some. The sample has about 66,000 clones; 90% to 95% are singletons. The sequencing here drew on CD8+ T cells from peripheral blood mononuclear cells, taken before pregnancy. These receptor sequences come from a female donor with multiple sclerosis, enrolled in a pregnancy study.

The chain links TRBV6-5 to TRBJ1-2; 10 bases are shared with TRBD1. V shed 0 bases and J 6 bases; nucleotides not matched to a gene: 7. Germline CDR1 and CDR2: MNHEY and SVGAGI. The CDR3 runs 16 residues. The CDR3 coding sequence is TGTGCCAGCAGTTACTCCTGGGGGGGGACAGGGGATGGCTACACCTTC. Translating it yields CASSYSWGGTGDGYTF.

Regarding this clone: The sample carries other DNA sequences with the same CDR3. This chain's CDR3 is CASSPPGNTEAFF. The CDR3 nucleotides are TGTGCCAGCAGCCCCCCGGGTAACACTGAAGCTTTCTTT. The chain employs TRBV9 and TRBJ1-1, with D unclear. This CDR3 region has 13 residues. Germline-derived CDR1 and CDR2 are SGDLS and YYNGEE. V was pared by 4 bases and J by 2 bases, with 9 bases between.

This rearrangement joins TRBV7-8 to TRBJ1-5; D is ambiguous. Per germline, CDR1 SGHVS and CDR2 FQNEAQ. The V gene lost 3 bases and the J gene lost 8 bases, with 8 bases spanning the gap. CDR3 size: 12 residues. For the CDR3, the DNA is TGTGCCAGCAGCTTCGGGGAAGAGCCCCAGCATTTT. Residues: CASSFGEEPQHF. The full variable domain, with the rest looked up from reference TRBV7-8 and TRBJ1-5, is GAGVSQSPRYKVAKRGQDVALRCDPISGHVSLFWYQQALGQGPEFLTYFQNEAQLDKSGLPSDRFFAERPEGSVSTLKIQRTQQEDSAVYLCASSFGEEPQHFGDGTRLSIL.

The J gene is TRBJ2-3, the V gene TRBV9; 7 positions match TRBD1. This CDR3 region has 14 residues. The V segment lost 3 bases and the J segment 7 bases; nucleotides outside the gene matches: 8. Germline-derived CDR1 and CDR2 are SGDLS and YYNGEE. DNA of the CDR3: TGTGCCAGCAGCGCCCAGACAGGGCAGCATACGCAGTATTTT. This translates into CASSAQTGQHTQYF.

The chain links TRBV11-2 to TRBJ2-3, with TRBD1 as a possible D gene (5 bases). Germline lookup yields CDR1 SGHAT and CDR2 FQNNGV. Between the trimmed V and J ends, which lost 3 bases and 0 bases, there was a span of 13 bases. This CDR3 has 16 amino acids. The CDR3 DNA is TGTGCCAGCAGCTTTAACCCAGGGTCAAGCACAGATACGCAGTATTTT. Protein sequence: CASSFNPGSSTDTQYF.

The genes are TRBV5-1 and TRBJ2-1; 7 positions agree with TRBD2. The CDR3 extends over 14 amino acids. Germline CDR1 SGHRS, CDR2 YFSETQ. Trimming removed 2 bases from V and 4 bases from J; junction bases left unmatched: 3. The CDR3 DNA follows: TGCGCCAGCAGCTTAACAGCGGGATACAATGAGCAGTTCTTC. Its translation: CASSLTAGYNEQFF.

DNA for the CDR3: TGTGCCAGCACAGAAGGGGGAGAGCAGTTCTTC. It is translated as CASTEGGEQFF. The V gene is TRBV6-5, the J gene TRBJ2-1, with TRBD1 as a possible D gene (6 bases). Germline V lookup: CDR1 MNHEY, CDR2 SVGAGI. CDR3 length equals 11 residues. The V gene lost 7 bases and the J gene lost 10 bases, with 11 bases spanning the gap.

This chain uses TRBV7-3 with TRBJ1-1; possibly TRBD1 for D (6 bases). V lost 5 bases and J lost 4, with 14 bases in between. The CDR3 is 14 residues long. Germline assignment: CDR1 SGHTA and CDR2 FQGTGA. The CDR3 sequence: CASSQTQGTTEAFF. The CDR3 region has the DNA TGTGCCAGCAGCCAAACGCAGGGGACCACTGAAGCTTTCTTT.

This clone was detected only once. The chain combines TRBV7-6 with TRBJ2-2, with TRBD2 as a possible D gene (6 bases). The CDR3 sequence is 21 residues long. The germline CDR1 and CDR2 sequences are SGHVS and FNYEAQ. With 1 base removed from V and 2 bases from J, the gap between germline ends came to 26 bases. The CDR3: CASSLDLEGQGPSSNTGELFF. The DNA for the CDR3 is TGTGCCAGCAGCTTAGATTTGGAGGGTCAGGGTCCCTCTTCCAACACCGGGGAGCTGTTTTTT. The full variable domain, its missing parts supplied by reference TRBV7-6 and TRBJ2-2, is GAGVSQSPRYKVTKRGQDVALRCDPISGHVSLYWYRQALGQGPEFLTYFNYEAQQDKSGLPNDRFSAERPEGSISTLTIQRTEQRDSAMYRCASSLDLEGQGPSSNTGELFFGEGSRLTVL.

The chain combines TRBV5-5 with TRBJ1-1; 7 positions match TRBD1. V shed 0 bases and J 4 bases; nucleotides not matched to a gene: 3. Germline lookup yields CDR1 SGHKS and CDR2 YYEKEE (reference sequence). The length of the CDR3 is 14 residues. CDR3 coding DNA: TGTGCCAGCAGCTTGGCCACAGGGGTCACTGAAGCTTTCTTT. Its protein product is CASSLATGVTEAFF.

The chain couples TRBV6-1 to TRBJ1-6; D call uncertain. V lost 1 base and J lost 7, with 8 bases in between. This CDR3 has 14 amino acids. CDR1 is MNHNS and CDR2 is SASEGT in the germline V gene. CDR3 residues: CASSEERLNSPLHF. In DNA, the CDR3 is TGTGCCAGCAGTGAAGAGAGGCTAAATTCACCCCTCCACTTT.

This chain joins TRBV7-9 and TRBJ2-7; D is possibly TRBD1 (6 bases). In germline, CDR1 is SEHNR, CDR2 FQNEAQ (reference sequence). V lost 3 bases and J 5 bases, leaving 14 bases between the germline ends. There are 14 residues in the CDR3. CDR3: CASSFTGSDHEQYF. DNA for the CDR3: TGTGCCAGCAGCTTCACAGGGTCTGACCACGAGCAGTACTTC.

V gene TRBV30 combines with J gene TRBJ2-7, with no clear D. Trimming removed 2 bases from V and 0 bases from J, with 8 bases in between. This CDR3 contains 13 residues. Looked up from germline, CDR1 is GTSNPN and CDR2 is SVGIG (reference sequence). The CDR3 DNA reads TGTGCCTGGAGTAACTCGGGCTCCTACGAGCAGTACTTC. Protein sequence: CAWSNSGSYEQYF.

The rearrangement links TRBV19 to TRBJ1-5, with TRBD1 matching 8 bases. Germline CDR1 and CDR2: LNHDA and SQIVND (reference sequence). The ends lost 5 bases at V and 5 bases at J; junction bases unmatched: 8. This CDR3 has 15 amino acids. For the CDR3, the DNA is TGTGCCAGTAGTTGGGAAACAGGGGGTTATCAGCCCCAGCATTTT. Translating gives CASSWETGGYQPQHF. Full variable domain (remainder filled in from reference TRBV19 and TRBJ1-5): DGGITQSPKYLFRKEGQNVTLSCEQNLNHDAMYWYRQDPGQGLRLIYYSQIVNDFQKGDIAEGYSVSREKKESFPLTVTSAQKNPTAFYLCASSWETGGYQPQHFGDGTRLSIL.

This chain joins TRBV4-1 and TRBJ2-2, with 7 bases fitting TRBD1. The V and J ends lost 8 bases and 2 bases, in that order; junction bases with no gene match: 5. The germline V gene encodes CDR1 MGHRA and CDR2 YSYEKL. This CDR3 region has 14 residues. DNA for the CDR3: TGCGCCAGCGGAGACAGGGTAAACACCGGGGAGCTGTTTTTT. Translation: CASGDRVNTGELFF.

Only one count was recorded for this clone. The V call is TRBV5-1, the J call TRBJ2-1, with 10 bases that match TRBD2. The J segment lost 5 bases and the V segment lost 2 bases, leaving 4 bases of the junction unmatched. The length of the CDR3 is 15 residues. From germline, CDR1 is SGHRS and CDR2 YFSETQ. The CDR3 protein is CASSLESGGDNEQFF. CDR3 in DNA: TGCGCCAGCAGCTTAGAGAGCGGGGGGGACAATGAGCAGTTCTTC.

The CDR3 loop is CASSLGVRNTEAFF. The CDR3 nucleotides read TGTGCCAGCAGCTTAGGTGTGAGGAACACTGAAGCTTTCTTT. The J gene is TRBJ1-1, the V gene TRBV13; D gene unclear. V was trimmed by 0 bases and J by 1 base, leaving 6 bases between them. Per germline, CDR1 PRHDT and CDR2 FYEKMQ (reference sequence). There are 14 residues in the CDR3.

CDR3 nucleotides: TGCGCCAGCAGCGAAAGCGTGGAGGATTACGAGCAGTACTTC. Encoded protein: CASSESVEDYEQYF. The chain joins TRBV5-1 to TRBJ2-7; a weak D match, TRBD2 (5 bases). The V and J ends lost 4 bases and 4 bases respectively, with 15 bases between them. Germline CDR1 is SGHRS and CDR2 is YFSETQ. The CDR3 extends over 14 amino acids.